Below, one T cell receptor (beta chain) is given with its context. With V trimmed by 6 bases and J by 2 bases, 4 bases remained unmatched. Germline CDR1 and CDR2: LGHNA and YNFKEQ. The CDR3 runs to 14 residues. This sample stems from a study of T cell changes during pregnancy in multiple sclerosis. The table came from immunoSEQ multiplex PCR; TCRdb's copy has only in-frame clones and leaves some out. The sample records more than 45,000 clones, roughly 92% being singletons. J is TRBJ2-5 and V is TRBV4-2; 9 nucleotides agree with TRBD1. The receptor was derived from a female donor with multiple sclerosis, enrolled in a pregnancy study. Here the sequenced sample was CD4+ T cells from peripheral blood mononuclear cells, taken in the second trimester of pregnancy. The CDR3 loop reads CASRKQGAQETQYF. The DNA of the CDR3 is TGTGCCAGCAGGAAACAGGGGGCACAAGAGACCCAGTACTTC.